The clone carrying this T cell receptor beta chain was picked up one time. Its target is unknown. The data belong to a study of shared clonotypes between healthy human individuals. Study-wide results and limits: Investigators expected sequencing depth to affect clonotype sharing among donors.

The assay was run at deep level. TCRdb's copy holds only in-frame clones and misses some; the assay was immunoSEQ multiplex PCR. Among about 2.5 million clones listed, about 90% were seen once. Between the trimmed V and J ends, which lost 0 bases and 5 bases, there was a span of 8 bases. The CDR3 contains 13 residues. Germline V gene sequence: CDR1 KGHSH, CDR2 LQKENI. Donors were healthy HIV-negative adults without recent acute infections or vaccinations. All donors were Caucasian adults living in Nashville, Tennessee. The source material was naive CD4+ T cells from PBMCs. Documented subset: CD45RA+ positively selected. This TCR was sampled from a young man in good health. Some clones in this sample may be carry-over from other donors' samples. The V and J genes are TRBV18 and TRBJ2-7, with D unresolved. DNA for the CDR3: TGTGCCAGCTCACCACCTAACGCCGACGAGCAGTACTTC. Translated, it gives CASSPPNADEQYF.